This T cell receptor beta chain was retrieved from a study of CD8 T cells in Susac syndrome. Random hexamers served to reverse transcribe roughly 0.5 to 1 ug RNA. TCR beta CDR3 was amplified by immunoSEQ covering 54 Vbeta and 13 Jbeta. TCRdb fed the immunoSEQ multiplex PCR reads into MiXCR, producing one record per CDR3 protein. Among 200,000 or so distinct CDR3 sequences listed, more than 85% were seen once. Overall study results and limits: There were 15 to 20 Susac-specific public clones in total CD8+ repertoires and roughly five in CD8+ TEMRA repertoires. Regarding the TCR sequencing and HLA analysis, the study admitted that a relatively small number of individuals were involved.

About this clonotype: No antigen is known for it.

The CDR3 covers 16 residues. Losses at the gene ends were 5 bases for V and 2 bases for J; bases not matched to a gene: 4. Germline lookup yields CDR1 LGHDT and CDR2 YNNKEL (reference sequence). The receptor's source is a human donor with Susac syndrome. The sample consisted of CD8+ T cells from PBMCs. The chain employs TRBV3-1 and TRBJ2-1; 12 bases match TRBD2. The CDR3 DNA is TGTGCCAGCAGCGAGCGGACTAGCGGGGCCTACAATGAGCAGTTCTTC. This gives the protein CASSERTSGAYNEQFF.